Each of the 2 T cell receptor beta chains below was sequenced from the same sample in a study of blood T cell repertoires in COVID-19. Some clones are missing from TCRdb's copy, which holds only in-frame ones; the method was immunoSEQ multiplex PCR. The sample yields around 330,000 clones, 85% seen once. Specimen: PBMCs or T cells enriched from blood (not recorded which). These receptors were taken from a woman in her twenties or thirties who had been exposed to COVID-19.

The chain recombines TRBV5-5 with TRBJ1-4; TRBD1 is a possible D gene (5 bases). V was trimmed by 4 bases and J by 8 bases, leaving 18 bases between them. CDR1 is SGHKS, CDR2 YYEKEE, per germline (reference sequence). The CDR3 spans 15 residues. The CDR3 is CASSLRPGDGEKLFF. The CDR3 bases are TGTGCCAGCAGCCTAAGGCCGGGGGACGGGGAAAAACTGTTTTTT.

As to this clone: A read error may produce the germline difference seen at one junction end. The chain uses TRBV7-7 and TRBJ2-3, with TRBD2 identical over 10 bases. The CDR3 has 16 residues. Germline values: CDR1 SSHAT, CDR2 FNYEAQ (reference sequence). The CDR3 DNA follows: TGTGCTAGCAGCTTACGGAGCGGGGGGGGCACAGATACGCAGTATTTT. Translated: CASSLRSGGGTDTQYF.